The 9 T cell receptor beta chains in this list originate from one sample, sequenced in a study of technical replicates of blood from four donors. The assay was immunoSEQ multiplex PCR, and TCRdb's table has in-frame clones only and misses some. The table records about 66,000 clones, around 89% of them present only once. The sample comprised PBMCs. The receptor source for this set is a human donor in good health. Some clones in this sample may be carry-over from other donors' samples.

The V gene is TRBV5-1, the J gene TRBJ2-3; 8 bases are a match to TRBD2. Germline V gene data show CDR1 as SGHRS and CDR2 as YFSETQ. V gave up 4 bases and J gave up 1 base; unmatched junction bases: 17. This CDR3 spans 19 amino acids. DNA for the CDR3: TGCGCCAGCAGCGCGGTCGGTCTAGCGGGTTTTGGCGGCACAGATACGCAGTATTTT. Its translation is CASSAVGLAGFGGTDTQYF. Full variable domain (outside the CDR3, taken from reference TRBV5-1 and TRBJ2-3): KAGVTQTPRYLIKTRGQQVTLSCSPISGHRSVSWYQQTPGQGLQFLFEYFSETQRNKGNFPGRFSGRQFSNSRSEMNVSTLELGDSALYLCASSAVGLAGFGGTDTQYFGPGTRLTVL.

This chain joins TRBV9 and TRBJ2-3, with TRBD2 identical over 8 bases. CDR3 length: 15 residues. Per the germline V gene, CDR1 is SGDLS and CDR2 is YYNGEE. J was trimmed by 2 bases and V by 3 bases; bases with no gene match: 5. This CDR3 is CASSGYSGNTDTQYF. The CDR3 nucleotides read TGTGCCAGCAGCGGATATAGCGGGAACACAGATACGCAGTATTTT.

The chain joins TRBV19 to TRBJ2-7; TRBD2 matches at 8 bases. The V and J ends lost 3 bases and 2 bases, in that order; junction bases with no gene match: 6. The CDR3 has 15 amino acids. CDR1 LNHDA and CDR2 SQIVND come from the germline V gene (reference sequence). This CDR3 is CASSMSSGTTYEQYF. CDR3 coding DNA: TGTGCCAGTAGTATGAGTAGCGGGACTACCTACGAGCAGTACTTC.

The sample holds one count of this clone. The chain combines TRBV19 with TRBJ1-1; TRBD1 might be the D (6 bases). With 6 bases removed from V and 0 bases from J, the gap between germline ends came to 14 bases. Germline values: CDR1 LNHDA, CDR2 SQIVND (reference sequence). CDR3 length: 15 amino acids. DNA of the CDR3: TGTGCCAGTAGGCCGGGACACTTTTTGAACACTGAAGCTTTCTTT. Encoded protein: CASRPGHFLNTEAFF.

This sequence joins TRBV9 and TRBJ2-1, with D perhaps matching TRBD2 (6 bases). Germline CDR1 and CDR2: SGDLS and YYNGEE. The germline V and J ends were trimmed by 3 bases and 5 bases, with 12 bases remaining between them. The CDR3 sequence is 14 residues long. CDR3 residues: CASSAGTSNNEQFF. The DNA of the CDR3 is TGTGCCAGCAGCGCCGGGACTTCGAACAATGAGCAGTTCTTC.

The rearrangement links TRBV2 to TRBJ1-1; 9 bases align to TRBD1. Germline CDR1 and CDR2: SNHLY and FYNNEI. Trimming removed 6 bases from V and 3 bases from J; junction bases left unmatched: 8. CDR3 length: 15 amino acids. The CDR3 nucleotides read TGTGCCAGCAGCCGGGACAGGGCCCTTTACACTGAAGCTTTCTTT. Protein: CASSRDRALYTEAFF.

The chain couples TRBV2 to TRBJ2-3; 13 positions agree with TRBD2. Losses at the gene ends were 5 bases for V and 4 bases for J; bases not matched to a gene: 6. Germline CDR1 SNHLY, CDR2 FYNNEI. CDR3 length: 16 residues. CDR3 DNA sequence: TGTGCCAGCAGTACCGGGACTAGCGGGGTCTCAGATACGCAGTATTTT. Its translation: CASSTGTSGVSDTQYF. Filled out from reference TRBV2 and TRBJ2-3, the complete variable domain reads EPEVTQTPSHQVTQMGQEVILRCVPISNHLYFYWYRQILGQKVEFLVSFYNNEISEKSEIFDDQFSVERPDGSNFTLKIRSTKLEDSAMYFCASSTGTSGVSDTQYFGPGTRLTVL.

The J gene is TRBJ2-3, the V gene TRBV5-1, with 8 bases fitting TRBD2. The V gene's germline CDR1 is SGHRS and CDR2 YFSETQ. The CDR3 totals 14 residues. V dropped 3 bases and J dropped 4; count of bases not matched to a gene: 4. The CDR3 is CASSWGLVPDTQYF. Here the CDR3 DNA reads TGCGCCAGCAGCTGGGGACTAGTCCCAGATACGCAGTATTTT.

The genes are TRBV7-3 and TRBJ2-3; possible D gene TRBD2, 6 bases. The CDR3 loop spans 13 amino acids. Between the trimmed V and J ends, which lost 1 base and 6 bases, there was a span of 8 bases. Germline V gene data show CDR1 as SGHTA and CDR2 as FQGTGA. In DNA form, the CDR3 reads TGTGCCAGCAGCTTAAATCGGGGGGATACGCAGTATTTT. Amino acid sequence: CASSLNRGDTQYF.